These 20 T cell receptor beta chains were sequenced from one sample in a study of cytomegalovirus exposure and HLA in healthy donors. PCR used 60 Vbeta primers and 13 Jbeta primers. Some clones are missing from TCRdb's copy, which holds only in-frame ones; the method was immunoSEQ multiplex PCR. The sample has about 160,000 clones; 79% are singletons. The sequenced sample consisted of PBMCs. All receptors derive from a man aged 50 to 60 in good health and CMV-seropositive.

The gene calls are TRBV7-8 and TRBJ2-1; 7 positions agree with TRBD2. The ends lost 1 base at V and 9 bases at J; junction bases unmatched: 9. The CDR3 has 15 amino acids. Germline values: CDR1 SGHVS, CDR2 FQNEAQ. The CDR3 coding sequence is TGTGCCAGCAGCTTAGTCCCGACTAGCCCCGGTGAGCAGTTCTTC. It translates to CASSLVPTSPGEQFF.

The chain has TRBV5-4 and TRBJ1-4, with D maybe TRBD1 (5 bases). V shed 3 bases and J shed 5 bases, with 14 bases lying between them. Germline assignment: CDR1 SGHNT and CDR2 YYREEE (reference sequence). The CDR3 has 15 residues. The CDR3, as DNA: TGTGCCAGCAGCTCCAGTCGGGAGGGGAATGAAAAACTGTTTTTT. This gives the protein CASSSSREGNEKLFF.

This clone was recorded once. CDR3 sequence (DNA): TGCGCCAGCAGCCAAGCCCCGGGACTAATTGACCGGGAGCTGTTTTTT. Protein product: CASSQAPGLIDRELFF. The chain combines TRBV4-1 with TRBJ2-2; 7 bases agree with TRBD2. V lost 1 base and J lost 9; bases outside the gene matches: 11. CDR1 and CDR2 from the germline V gene are MGHRA and YSYEKL. The CDR3 runs to 16 residues.

The CDR3 nucleotides read TGTGCCAGCAGTTACTCTTACGCGGGGAACACTGAAGCTTTCTTT. Its translation: CASSYSYAGNTEAFF. J is TRBJ1-1 and V is TRBV6-5; unclear D gene. Trimming cost V 0 bases and J 1 base, with 9 bases left between them. The CDR3 contains 15 residues. Germline V lookup: CDR1 MNHEY, CDR2 SVGAGI.

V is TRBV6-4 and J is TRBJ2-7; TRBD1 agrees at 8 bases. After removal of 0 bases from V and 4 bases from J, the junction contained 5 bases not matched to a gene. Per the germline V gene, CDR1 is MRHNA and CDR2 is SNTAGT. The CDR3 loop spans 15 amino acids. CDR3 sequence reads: CASSDSGTGMYEQYF. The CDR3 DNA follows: TGTGCCAGCAGTGACTCCGGGACAGGTATGTACGAGCAGTACTTC.

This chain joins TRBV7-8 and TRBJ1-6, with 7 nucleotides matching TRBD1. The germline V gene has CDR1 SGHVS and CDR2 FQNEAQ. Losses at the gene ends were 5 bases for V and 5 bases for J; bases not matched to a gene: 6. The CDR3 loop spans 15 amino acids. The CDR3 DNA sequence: TGTGCCAGCAGCGCCGGGACAGAAGATAATTCACCCCTCCACTTT. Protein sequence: CASSAGTEDNSPLHF.

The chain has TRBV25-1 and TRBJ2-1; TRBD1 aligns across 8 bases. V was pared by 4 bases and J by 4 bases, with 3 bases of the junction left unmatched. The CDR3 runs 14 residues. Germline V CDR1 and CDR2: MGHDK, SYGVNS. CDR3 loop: CASSGRQGYNEQFF. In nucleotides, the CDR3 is TGTGCCAGCAGTGGAAGACAGGGGTACAATGAGCAGTTCTTC.

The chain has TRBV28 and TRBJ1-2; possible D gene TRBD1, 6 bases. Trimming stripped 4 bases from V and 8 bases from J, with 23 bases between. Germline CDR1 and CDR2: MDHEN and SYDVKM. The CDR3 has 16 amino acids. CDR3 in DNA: TGTGCCAGCAGTTACGGGGGGCTCTTTCCCGGTCGGGGCTACACCTTC. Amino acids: CASSYGGLFPGRGYTF.

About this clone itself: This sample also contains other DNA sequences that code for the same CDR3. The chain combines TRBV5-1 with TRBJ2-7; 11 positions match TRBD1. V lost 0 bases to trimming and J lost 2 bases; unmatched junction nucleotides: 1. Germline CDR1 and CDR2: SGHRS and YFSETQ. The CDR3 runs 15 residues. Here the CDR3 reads CASSLVGQGAYEQYF. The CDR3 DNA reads TGCGCCAGCAGCTTGGTGGGACAGGGGGCCTACGAGCAGTACTTC.

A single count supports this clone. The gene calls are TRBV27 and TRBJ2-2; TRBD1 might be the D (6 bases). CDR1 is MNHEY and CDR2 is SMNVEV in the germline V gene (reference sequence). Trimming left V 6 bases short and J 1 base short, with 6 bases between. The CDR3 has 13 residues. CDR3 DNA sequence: TGTGCCAGCAGGACAGGGAACACCGGGGAGCTGTTTTTT. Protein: CASRTGNTGELFF.

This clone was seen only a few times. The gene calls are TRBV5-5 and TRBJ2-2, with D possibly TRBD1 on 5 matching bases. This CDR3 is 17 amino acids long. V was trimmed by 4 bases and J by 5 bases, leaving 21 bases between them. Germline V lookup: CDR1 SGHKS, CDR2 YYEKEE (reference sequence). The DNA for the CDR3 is TGTGCCAGCAGCAGCCGACCCCGACAGAGGAATACCGGGGAGCTGTTTTTT. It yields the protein CASSSRPRQRNTGELFF.

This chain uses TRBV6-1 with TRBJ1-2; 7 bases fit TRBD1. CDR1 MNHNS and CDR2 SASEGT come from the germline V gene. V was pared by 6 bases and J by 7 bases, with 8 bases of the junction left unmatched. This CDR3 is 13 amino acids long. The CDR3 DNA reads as TGTGCCAGCAGGATCATACAGGGGCTTGGCTACACCTTC. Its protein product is CASRIIQGLGYTF.

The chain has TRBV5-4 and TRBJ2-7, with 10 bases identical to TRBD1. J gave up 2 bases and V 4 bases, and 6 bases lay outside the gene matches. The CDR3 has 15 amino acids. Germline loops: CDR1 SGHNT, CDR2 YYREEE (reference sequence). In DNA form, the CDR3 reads TGTGCCAGCAGCCCGAGGACAGGGGGTCCCTACGAGCAGTACTTC. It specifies CASSPRTGGPYEQYF.

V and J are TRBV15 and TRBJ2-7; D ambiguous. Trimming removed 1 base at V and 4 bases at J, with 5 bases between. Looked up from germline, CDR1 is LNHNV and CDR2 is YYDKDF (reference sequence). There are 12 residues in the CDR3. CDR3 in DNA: TGTGCCACCAGCAGAGGAGTTTACGAGCAGTACTTC. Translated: CATSRGVYEQYF.

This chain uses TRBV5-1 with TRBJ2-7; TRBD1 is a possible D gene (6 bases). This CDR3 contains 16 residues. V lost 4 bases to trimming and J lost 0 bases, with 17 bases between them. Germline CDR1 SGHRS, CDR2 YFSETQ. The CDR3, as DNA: TGCGCCAGCAGCCCGCTACCCACAGGGTTCTCCTACGAGCAGTACTTC. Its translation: CASSPLPTGFSYEQYF.

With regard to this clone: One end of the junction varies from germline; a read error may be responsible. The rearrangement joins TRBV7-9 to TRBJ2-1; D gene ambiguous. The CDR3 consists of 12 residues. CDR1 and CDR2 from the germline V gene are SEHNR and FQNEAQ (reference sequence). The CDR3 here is CSSSLGELLQFF. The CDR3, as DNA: TGTTCCAGCAGCTTAGGAGAGTTGTTACAGTTCTTC.

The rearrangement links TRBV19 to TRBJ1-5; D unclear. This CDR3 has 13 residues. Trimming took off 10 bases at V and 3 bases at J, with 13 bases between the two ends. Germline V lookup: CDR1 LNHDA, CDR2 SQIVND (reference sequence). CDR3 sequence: CATLGGYNQPQHF. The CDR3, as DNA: TGTGCCACCCTGGGAGGGTACAATCAGCCCCAGCATTTT.

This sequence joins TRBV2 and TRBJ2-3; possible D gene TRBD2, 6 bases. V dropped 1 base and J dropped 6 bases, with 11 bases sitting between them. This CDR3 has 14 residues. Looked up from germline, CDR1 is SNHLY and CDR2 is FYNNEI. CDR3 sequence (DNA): TGTGCCAGCAGTGAAGGGACTCGGGAGGATACGCAGTATTTT. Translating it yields CASSEGTREDTQYF.

In DNA, the CDR3 is TGCGCCAGCAGTGAGATGATAGCGGGAGTCGACGAGCAGTACTTC. Translation gives CASSEMIAGVDEQYF. The chain is built from TRBV10-2 and TRBJ2-7; 9 bases fit TRBD2. From germline, CDR1 is WSHSY and CDR2 SAAADI. This CDR3 spans 15 amino acids. Unmatched junction bases numbered 7, after V lost 2 bases and J lost 5 bases.

The CDR3 DNA reads TGTGCCAGCAGCAAAGCCCGTACAGGGGGCTTCGAGAACACTGAAGCTTTCTTT. Translated: CASSKARTGGFENTEAFF. The chain has TRBV21-1 and TRBJ1-1; TRBD1, the D gene given by the table, was not confirmed from the DNA. TRBV21-1 is shown as a pseudogene. The CDR3 is 18 amino acids.